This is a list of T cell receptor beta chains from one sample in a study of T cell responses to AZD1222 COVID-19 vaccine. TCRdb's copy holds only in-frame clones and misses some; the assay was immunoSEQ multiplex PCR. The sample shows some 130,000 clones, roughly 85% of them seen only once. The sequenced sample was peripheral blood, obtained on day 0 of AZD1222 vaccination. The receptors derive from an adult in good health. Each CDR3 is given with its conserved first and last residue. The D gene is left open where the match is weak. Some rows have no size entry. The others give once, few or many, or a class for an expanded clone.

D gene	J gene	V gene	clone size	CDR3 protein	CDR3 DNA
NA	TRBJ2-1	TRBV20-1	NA	CSAKQGNWQFF	TGCAGTGCTAAACAGGGAAATTGGCAGTTCTTC
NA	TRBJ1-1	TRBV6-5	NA	CASSYRGRTEAFF	TGTGCCAGCAGTTACAGGGGACGAACTGAAGCTTTCTTT
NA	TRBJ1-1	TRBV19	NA	CASSTEEGGRRNTEAFF	TGTGCCAGTAGTACCGAGGAAGGGGGGAGGAGGAACACTGAAGCTTTCTTT
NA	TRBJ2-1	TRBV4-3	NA	CASSLLLGNNEQFF	TGCGCCAGCAGCCTCTTGCTGGGTAACAATGAGCAGTTCTTC
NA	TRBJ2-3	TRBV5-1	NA	CASSLKSIGIIDTQYF	TGCGCCAGCAGCTTGAAAAGCATTGGTATTATCGATACGCAGTATTTT
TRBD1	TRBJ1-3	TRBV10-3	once	CAISEVGTGTGNTIYF	TGTGCCATCAGTGAGGTCGGGACAGGGACTGGAAACACCATATATTTT
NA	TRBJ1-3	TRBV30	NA	CAWSVSDSSSGNTIYF	TGTGCCTGGAGTGTATCCGACAGCTCCTCTGGAAACACCATATATTTT
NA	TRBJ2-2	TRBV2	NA	CASTKSSSNTGELFF	TGTGCCAGCACTAAGAGTAGCTCGAACACCGGGGAGCTGTTTTTT
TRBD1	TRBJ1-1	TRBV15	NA	CATSIQGATTEAFF	TGTGCCACCAGCATACAGGGGGCGACCACTGAAGCTTTCTTT
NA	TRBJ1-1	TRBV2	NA	CASNTGRNTEAFF	TGTGCCAGCAATACGGGGCGGAACACTGAAGCTTTCTTT
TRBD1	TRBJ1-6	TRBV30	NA	CAWSYRGPGYNSPLHF	TGTGCCTGGAGTTACAGGGGCCCCGGCTATAATTCACCCCTCCACTTT
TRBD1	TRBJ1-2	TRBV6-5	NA	CASSYSWDSAYGYTF	TGTGCCAGCAGTTACTCTTGGGACAGCGCTTATGGCTACACCTTC
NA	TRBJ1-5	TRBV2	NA	CASSVQDNGNQPQHF	TGTGCCAGCAGTGTCCAGGACAACGGCAATCAGCCCCAGCATTTT
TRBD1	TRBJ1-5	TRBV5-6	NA	CASRCTLGQESNQPQHF	TGTGCCAGCAGATGTACCCTGGGACAGGAGAGCAATCAGCCCCAGCATTTT
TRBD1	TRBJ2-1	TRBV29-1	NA	CSVLRDRNNNEQFF	TGCAGCGTGCTGAGGGACAGGAACAACAATGAGCAGTTCTTC
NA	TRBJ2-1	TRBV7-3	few	CASSTPQVGEQFF	TGTGCCAGCAGCACCCCTCAGGTTGGTGAGCAGTTCTTC
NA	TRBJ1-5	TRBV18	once	CASSRQRENQPQHF	TGTGCCAGCTCACGCCAGAGAGAAAATCAGCCCCAGCATTTT
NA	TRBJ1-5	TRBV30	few	CAWSPSGRVRGQPQHF	TGTGCCTGGAGTCCCTCTGGCAGGGTGAGGGGTCAGCCCCAGCATTTT
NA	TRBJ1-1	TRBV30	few	CAWSVWFRNTEAFF	TGTGCCTGGAGTGTTTGGTTTAGGAACACTGAAGCTTTCTTT